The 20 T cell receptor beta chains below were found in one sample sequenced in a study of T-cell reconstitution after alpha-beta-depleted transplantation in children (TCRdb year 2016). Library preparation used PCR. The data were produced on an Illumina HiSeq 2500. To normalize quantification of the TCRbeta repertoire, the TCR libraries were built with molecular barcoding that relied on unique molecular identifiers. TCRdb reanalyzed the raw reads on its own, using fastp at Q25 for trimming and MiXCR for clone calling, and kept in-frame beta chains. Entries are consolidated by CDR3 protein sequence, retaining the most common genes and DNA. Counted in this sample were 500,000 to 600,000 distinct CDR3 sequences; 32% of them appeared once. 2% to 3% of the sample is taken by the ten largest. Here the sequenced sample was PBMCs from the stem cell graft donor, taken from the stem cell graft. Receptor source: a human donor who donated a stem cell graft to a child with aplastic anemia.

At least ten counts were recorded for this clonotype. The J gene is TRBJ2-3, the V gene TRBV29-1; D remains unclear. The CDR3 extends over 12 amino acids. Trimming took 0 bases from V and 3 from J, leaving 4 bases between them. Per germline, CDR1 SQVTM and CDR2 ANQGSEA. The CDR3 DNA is TGCAGCGTTGAAGATGGGACAGATACGCAGTATTTT. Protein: CSVEDGTDTQYF.

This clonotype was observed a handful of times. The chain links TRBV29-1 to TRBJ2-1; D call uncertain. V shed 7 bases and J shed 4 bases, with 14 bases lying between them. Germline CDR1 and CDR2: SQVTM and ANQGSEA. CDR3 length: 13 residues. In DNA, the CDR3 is TGCAGCGCCGAAAGGTGGGGTTACAATGAGCAGTTCTTC. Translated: CSAERWGYNEQFF.

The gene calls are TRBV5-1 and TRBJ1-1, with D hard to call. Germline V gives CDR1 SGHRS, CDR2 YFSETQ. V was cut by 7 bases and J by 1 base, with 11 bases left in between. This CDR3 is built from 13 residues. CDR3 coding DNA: TGCGCCAGCCGAGACAAGCCGAACACTGAAGCTTTCTTT. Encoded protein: CASRDKPNTEAFF.

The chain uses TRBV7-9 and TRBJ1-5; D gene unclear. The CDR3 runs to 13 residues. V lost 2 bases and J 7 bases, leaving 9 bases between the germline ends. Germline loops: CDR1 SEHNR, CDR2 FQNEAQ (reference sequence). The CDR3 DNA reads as TGTGCCAGCAGCTTAAACGGCAGACAGCCCCAGCATTTT. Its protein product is CASSLNGRQPQHF.

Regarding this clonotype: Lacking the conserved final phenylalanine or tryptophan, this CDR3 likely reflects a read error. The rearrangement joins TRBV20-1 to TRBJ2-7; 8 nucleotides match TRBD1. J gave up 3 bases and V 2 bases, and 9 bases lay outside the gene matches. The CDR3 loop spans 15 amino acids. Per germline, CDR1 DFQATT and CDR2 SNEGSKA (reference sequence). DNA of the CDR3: TGCAGTGCTAGACCAACAGGGGGAGCTATCTACGAGCAGTACTTG. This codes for CSARPTGGAIYEQYL.

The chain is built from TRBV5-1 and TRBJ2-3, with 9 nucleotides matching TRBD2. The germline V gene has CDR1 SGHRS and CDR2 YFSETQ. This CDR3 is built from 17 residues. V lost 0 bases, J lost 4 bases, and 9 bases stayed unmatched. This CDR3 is CASSLGNSGSGPDTQYF. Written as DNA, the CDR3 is TGCGCCAGCAGCTTGGGCAATAGCGGGAGCGGCCCAGATACGCAGTATTTT.

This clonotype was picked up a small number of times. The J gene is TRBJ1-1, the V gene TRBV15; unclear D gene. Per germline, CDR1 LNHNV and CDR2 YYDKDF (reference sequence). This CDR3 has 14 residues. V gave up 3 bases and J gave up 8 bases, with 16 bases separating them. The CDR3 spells CATSSRFLGTEAFF. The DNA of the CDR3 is TGTGCCACCAGCAGTCGATTTCTAGGAACCGAAGCTTTCTTT.

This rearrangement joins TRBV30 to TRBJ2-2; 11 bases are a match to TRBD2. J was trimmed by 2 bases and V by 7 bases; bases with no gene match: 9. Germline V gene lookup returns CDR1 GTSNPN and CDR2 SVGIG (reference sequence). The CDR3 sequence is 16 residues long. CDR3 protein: CALHRLAGLNTGELFF. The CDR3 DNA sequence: TGTGCCTTACACCGACTAGCGGGATTAAACACCGGGGAGCTGTTTTTT.

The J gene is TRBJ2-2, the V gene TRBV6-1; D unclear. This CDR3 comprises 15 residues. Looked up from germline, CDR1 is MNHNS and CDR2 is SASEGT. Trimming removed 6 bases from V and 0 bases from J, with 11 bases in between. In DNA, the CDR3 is TGTGCCAGCAGCCAAACGCGGTCGAACACCGGGGAGCTGTTTTTT. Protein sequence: CASSQTRSNTGELFF.

This chain's CDR3 is CASSWTSGRDNEQFF. CDR3 nucleotide sequence: TGTGCCAGCTCCTGGACTAGCGGAAGAGACAATGAGCAGTTCTTC. The J gene is TRBJ2-1, the V gene TRBV18; TRBD2 aligns across 10 bases. Germline V CDR1 and CDR2: KGHSH, LQKENI. This CDR3 spans 15 amino acids. V was clipped by 6 bases and J by 5 bases; unmatched bases: 7.

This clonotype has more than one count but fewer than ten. The CDR3 reads CATAIKGQMNTEAFF. CDR3 nucleotide sequence: TGTGCCACCGCTATCAAGGGACAGATGAACACTGAAGCTTTCTTT. The genes are TRBV15 and TRBJ1-1; 7 nucleotides line up with TRBD1. CDR1 is LNHNV and CDR2 is YYDKDF in the germline V gene (reference sequence). The CDR3 runs to 15 residues. Trimming took 8 bases from V and 0 from J; bases not matched to a gene: 9.

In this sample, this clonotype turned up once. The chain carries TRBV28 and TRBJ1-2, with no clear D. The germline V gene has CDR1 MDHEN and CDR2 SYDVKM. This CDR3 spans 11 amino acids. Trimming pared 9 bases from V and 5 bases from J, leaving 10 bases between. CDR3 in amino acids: CASTAGYGYTF. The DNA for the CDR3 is TGTGCCAGTACAGCGGGGTATGGCTACACCTTC.

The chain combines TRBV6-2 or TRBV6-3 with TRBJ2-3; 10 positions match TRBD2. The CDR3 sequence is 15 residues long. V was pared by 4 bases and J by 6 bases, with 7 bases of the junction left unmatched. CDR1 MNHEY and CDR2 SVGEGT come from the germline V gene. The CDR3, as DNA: TGTGCCAGCAGTTGGGCTGGGACTAGCGCCGATACGCAGTATTTT. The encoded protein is CASSWAGTSADTQYF.

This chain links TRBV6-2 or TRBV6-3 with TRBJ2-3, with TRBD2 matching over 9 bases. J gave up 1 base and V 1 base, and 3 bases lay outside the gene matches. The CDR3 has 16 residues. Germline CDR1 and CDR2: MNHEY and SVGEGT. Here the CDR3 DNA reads TGTGCCAGCAGTTACTGGGGACTAGCAGGCACAGATACGCAGTATTTT. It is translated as CASSYWGLAGTDTQYF.

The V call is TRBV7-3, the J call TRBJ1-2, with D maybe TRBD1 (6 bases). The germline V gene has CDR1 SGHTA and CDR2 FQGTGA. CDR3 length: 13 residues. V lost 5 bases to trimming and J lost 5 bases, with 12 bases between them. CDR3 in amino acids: CASSHGGGYGYTF. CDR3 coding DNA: TGTGCCAGCAGCCATGGAGGGGGATATGGCTACACCTTC.

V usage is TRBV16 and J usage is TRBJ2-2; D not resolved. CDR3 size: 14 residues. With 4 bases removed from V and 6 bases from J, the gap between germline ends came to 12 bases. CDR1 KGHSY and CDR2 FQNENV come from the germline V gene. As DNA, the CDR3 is TGTGCCAGCAGCCCCTCTTCGGTTGCCGGGGAGCTGTTTTTT. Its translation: CASSPSSVAGELFF.

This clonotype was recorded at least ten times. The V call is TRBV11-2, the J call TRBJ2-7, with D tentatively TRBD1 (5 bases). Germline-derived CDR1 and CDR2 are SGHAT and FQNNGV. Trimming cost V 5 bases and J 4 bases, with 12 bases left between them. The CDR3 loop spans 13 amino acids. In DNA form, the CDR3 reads TGTGCCAGCAGCCTTACGACAGAATACGAGCAGTACGTC. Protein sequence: CASSLTTEYEQYV.

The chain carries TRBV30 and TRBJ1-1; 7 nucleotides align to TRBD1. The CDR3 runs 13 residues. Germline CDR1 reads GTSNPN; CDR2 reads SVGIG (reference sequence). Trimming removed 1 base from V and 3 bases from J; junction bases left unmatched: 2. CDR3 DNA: TGTGCCTGGAGTGGCAGGGGGGACACTGAAGCTTTCTTT. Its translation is CAWSGRGDTEAFF.

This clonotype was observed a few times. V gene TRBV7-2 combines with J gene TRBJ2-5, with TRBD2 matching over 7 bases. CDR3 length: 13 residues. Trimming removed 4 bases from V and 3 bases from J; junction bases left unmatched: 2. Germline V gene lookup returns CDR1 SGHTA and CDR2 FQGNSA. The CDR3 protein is CASSYGLEETQYF. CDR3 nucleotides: TGTGCCAGCAGCTACGGACTAGAAGAGACCCAGTACTTC.

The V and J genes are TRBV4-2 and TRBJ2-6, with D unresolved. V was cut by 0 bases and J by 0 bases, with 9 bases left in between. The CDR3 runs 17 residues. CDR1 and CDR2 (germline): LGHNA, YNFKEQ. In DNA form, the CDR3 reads TGTGCCAGCAGCCAAGATCGGCAGTTCTCTGGGGCCAACGTCCTGACTTTC. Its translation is CASSQDRQFSGANVLTF.